This T cell receptor (beta chain) originates from a study of tumor and adjacent non-tumor tissue in lung cancer. About the research overall: Stage I to III disease affected about nine men and roughly five women aged roughly 31 to 80. Study-wide findings and caveats: In normal lung, the top 100 clones were significantly more dominant than in tumor. Tumor TCR diversity, when higher, was linked to shorter survival.

V lost 11 bases and J 5 bases, leaving 12 bases between the germline ends. CDR3 length: 11 amino acids. The template was RNA from unsorted bulk tissue. Donors were chemotherapy-naive, newly diagnosed lung cancer surgical patients in China, August–November 2014. TCRbeta libraries were built with three rounds of nested PCR, modified from ARM-PCR. TCRdb re-called the multiplex PCR reads with MiXCR, one entry per CDR3 protein. The table has about 120,000 distinct CDR3 sequences, about 66% seen once. This clonotype was found a few times. Its antigen is still unknown. The genes are TRBV12-3 or TRBV12-4 and TRBJ1-1; D might be TRBD1 (5 bases). This TCR came from a man in his thirties or forties with non-small cell lung cancer. The sequenced sample consisted of lung tumor tissue. The CDR3 loop reads CAEAGDTEAFF. In DNA form, the CDR3 reads TGTGCCGAAGCGGGGGATACTGAAGCTTTCTTT.